The 19 T cell receptor beta chains in this list originate from one sample, sequenced in a study of CD4 T cells in relation to SARS-CoV-2 and coronaviruses. Only in-frame clones appear in the TCRdb table, and some are missing; sequencing was by immunoSEQ multiplex PCR. The table records tens of thousands of clones, 77% of them present only once. These receptors' antigens are unknown. Material for sequencing was memory CD4+ T cells from PBMCs, cultured in vitro. The receptor set was obtained from an adult with COVID-19.

V usage is TRBV5-1 and J usage is TRBJ2-1, with TRBD2 identical over 15 bases. Germline lookup yields CDR1 SGHRS and CDR2 YFSETQ. The CDR3 contains 15 residues. V shed 3 bases, J shed 9 bases, and the junction held 4 bases outside the gene matches. CDR3 sequence reads: CASSSAGLAGGEQFF. The CDR3 coding sequence is TGCGCCAGCAGCTCCGCGGGACTAGCGGGGGGTGAGCAGTTCTTC.

This clone showed up just once. The chain couples TRBV2 to TRBJ1-5, with 8 bases that match TRBD1. V gave up 5 bases and J gave up 1 base; unmatched junction bases: 1. Germline values: CDR1 SNHLY, CDR2 FYNNEI. CDR3 size: 14 residues. CDR3 sequence (DNA): TGTGCCAGCAGTCAGGGGGCGAGCAATCAGCCCCAGCATTTT. Translation gives CASSQGASNQPQHF.

This chain joins TRBV4-2 and TRBJ2-1; D not certain. This CDR3 region has 14 residues. V lost 0 bases, J lost 2 bases, and 5 bases lay in between. Germline CDR1 reads LGHNA; CDR2 reads YNFKEQ. CDR3 sequence: CASSQDGTYNEQFF. The CDR3 region has the DNA TGTGCCAGCAGCCAAGATGGTACCTACAATGAGCAGTTCTTC.

V is TRBV19 and J is TRBJ2-7; 8 bases line up with TRBD2. With 6 bases clipped from V and 1 base from J, the junction kept 8 bases outside the gene matches. Germline V gene lookup returns CDR1 LNHDA and CDR2 SQIVND (reference sequence). This CDR3 spans 15 amino acids. DNA for the CDR3: TGTGCCAGTAGCCTAGCGGGTAACCCTTCCTACGAGCAGTACTTC. This translates into CASSLAGNPSYEQYF.

This clone was found a few times. The rearrangement joins TRBV4-2 to TRBJ1-1; no clear D gene. The germline V and J ends were trimmed by 0 bases and 3 bases, with 8 bases remaining between them. The CDR3 is made up of 14 amino acids. CDR1 LGHNA and CDR2 YNFKEQ come from the germline V gene. The CDR3: CASSQDVRDTEAFF. The CDR3 DNA is TGTGCCAGCAGCCAAGATGTAAGGGACACTGAAGCTTTCTTT.

V usage is TRBV28 and J usage is TRBJ2-7, with 9 bases identical to TRBD2. J gave up 6 bases and V 7 bases, and 13 bases lay outside the gene matches. The germline V gene encodes CDR1 MDHEN and CDR2 SYDVKM. This CDR3 spans 15 amino acids. CDR3 DNA sequence: TGTGCCAGCATCCCCGCGGCGGGAGGGCCGCGCGAGCAGTACTTC. It specifies CASIPAAGGPREQYF.

The V call is TRBV5-1, the J call TRBJ1-1; TRBD1 aligns across 7 bases. Germline CDR1 and CDR2: SGHRS and YFSETQ. This CDR3 comprises 15 residues. V lost 6 bases, J lost 4 bases, and 12 bases stayed unmatched. CDR3 sequence (DNA): TGCGCCAGCACGAAGGAGGGGGCGCGCCCCACTGAAGCTTTCTTT. Protein: CASTKEGARPTEAFF.

The table lists this clone with a few counts. The chain combines TRBV5-4 with TRBJ2-7; 7 bases map to TRBD2. The CDR3 spans 14 residues. After removal of 4 bases from V and 3 bases from J, the junction contained 7 bases not matched to a gene. Per the germline V gene, CDR1 is SGHNT and CDR2 is YYREEE (reference sequence). The CDR3 DNA sequence: TGTGCCAGCAGCGTAAGCGGGACTATCTACGAGCAGTACTTC. It is translated as CASSVSGTIYEQYF.

The rearrangement uses TRBV5-1 and TRBJ2-1; D unclear. This CDR3 contains 15 residues. Germline V gene lookup returns CDR1 SGHRS and CDR2 YFSETQ. The ends were cut back, 0 bases at V and 9 bases at J, with 16 bases in the middle. CDR3 nucleotide sequence: TGCGCCAGCAGCTTGGATATTGGTCATGGCTTTGAGCAGTTCTTC. Amino acids: CASSLDIGHGFEQFF.

This clone was seen a single time. This sequence joins TRBV3-1 (or the pseudogene TRBV3-2) and TRBJ1-3, with TRBD1 matching over 7 bases. The CDR3 covers 16 residues. CDR1 is LGHDT and CDR2 is YNNKEL in the germline V gene (reference sequence). The junction had 11 bases not matched to a gene; V was cut back by 4 bases and J by 5 bases. The DNA for the CDR3 is TGTGCCAGCAGCCCCACGGGGAAGGGGGCCAGAAACACCATATATTTT. Encoded protein: CASSPTGKGARNTIYF.

The table lists this clone with a few counts. The chain employs TRBV3-1 (or the pseudogene TRBV3-2) and TRBJ2-2; the D gene could be TRBD1 or TRBD2 (5 bases each). The germline V gene has CDR1 LGHDT and CDR2 YNNKEL (reference sequence). CDR3 size: 17 residues. V lost 1 base and J 6 bases, leaving 18 bases between the germline ends. CDR3 amino acids: CASSQVRPGRGAGELFF. The CDR3 nucleotides read TGTGCCAGCAGCCAAGTTCGACCGGGAAGGGGCGCCGGGGAGCTGTTTTTT.

The rearrangement joins TRBV6-6 to TRBJ2-7, with unresolved D. The V and J ends lost 3 bases and 4 bases respectively, with 7 bases between them. The germline V gene encodes CDR1 MNHNY and CDR2 SVGAGI (reference sequence). This CDR3 region has 12 residues. The CDR3 region is CASSYYGYEQYF. The DNA of the CDR3 is TGTGCCAGCAGTTATTACGGTTACGAGCAGTACTTC.

This clone has only one observation. CDR3 bases: TGTGCCAGCCGTAGACAGGGCGCCACCTACGAGCAGTACTTC. This translates into CASRRQGATYEQYF. The V and J genes are TRBV5-4 and TRBJ2-7; 7 bases are a match to TRBD1. The junction had 9 bases not matched to a gene; V was cut back by 7 bases and J by 2 bases. The CDR3 loop spans 14 amino acids. Germline-derived CDR1 and CDR2 are SGHNT and YYREEE (reference sequence).

CDR3 bases: TGTGCCAGCAAAAGGGACAGACAATACGAGCAGTACTTC. The encoded protein is CASKRDRQYEQYF. The chain has TRBV2 and TRBJ2-7, with 7 bases identical to TRBD1. V shed 7 bases, J shed 4 bases, and the junction held 7 bases outside the gene matches. The CDR3 sequence is 13 residues long. Germline CDR1 SNHLY, CDR2 FYNNEI.

The chain is built from TRBV11-2 and TRBJ1-2; no reliable D call. This CDR3 spans 12 amino acids. Germline V CDR1 and CDR2: SGHAT, FQNNGV. V was pared by 0 bases and J by 9 bases, with 8 bases between. The CDR3 nucleotides are TGTGCCAGCAGCTTAGACAGGTCGCGCTACACCTTC. Protein sequence: CASSLDRSRYTF.

The genes are TRBV5-4 and TRBJ1-6; no clear D. The germline V gene has CDR1 SGHNT and CDR2 YYREEE (reference sequence). V was pared by 1 base and J by 3 bases, with 11 bases between. The CDR3 length is 16 residues. This CDR3 reads CASSLLTRGYNSPLHF. The DNA of the CDR3 is TGTGCCAGCAGCTTGCTCACTCGGGGCTATAATTCACCCCTCCACTTT.

This chain uses TRBV29-1 with TRBJ2-1; TRBD2 agrees at 10 bases. CDR3 length: 15 amino acids. The ends lost 3 bases at V and 5 bases at J; junction bases unmatched: 7. Germline V gene lookup returns CDR1 SQVTM and CDR2 ANQGSEA. This CDR3 is CSVDEASGSDNEQFF. CDR3 sequence (DNA): TGCAGCGTTGACGAGGCTAGCGGGAGCGACAATGAGCAGTTCTTC.

The V and J genes are TRBV2 and TRBJ1-2; D not certain. The germline V and J ends were trimmed by 4 bases and 4 bases, with 13 bases remaining between them. Looked up from germline, CDR1 is SNHLY and CDR2 is FYNNEI. The CDR3 spans 14 residues. Written as DNA, the CDR3 is TGTGCCAGCAGTGTACAGCTACCAGGCTATGGCTACACCTTC. This codes for CASSVQLPGYGYTF.

This clone was seen only once. The CDR3: CASSSSREKDTQYF. The CDR3 nucleotides read TGTGCCAGCAGCTCGTCGCGGGAGAAAGATACGCAGTATTTT. The V gene is TRBV7-9, the J gene TRBJ2-3, with 7 bases identical to TRBD2. J was trimmed by 5 bases and V by 4 bases; bases with no gene match: 6. Germline V gene sequence: CDR1 SEHNR, CDR2 FQNEAQ (reference sequence). The CDR3 is 14 amino acids.